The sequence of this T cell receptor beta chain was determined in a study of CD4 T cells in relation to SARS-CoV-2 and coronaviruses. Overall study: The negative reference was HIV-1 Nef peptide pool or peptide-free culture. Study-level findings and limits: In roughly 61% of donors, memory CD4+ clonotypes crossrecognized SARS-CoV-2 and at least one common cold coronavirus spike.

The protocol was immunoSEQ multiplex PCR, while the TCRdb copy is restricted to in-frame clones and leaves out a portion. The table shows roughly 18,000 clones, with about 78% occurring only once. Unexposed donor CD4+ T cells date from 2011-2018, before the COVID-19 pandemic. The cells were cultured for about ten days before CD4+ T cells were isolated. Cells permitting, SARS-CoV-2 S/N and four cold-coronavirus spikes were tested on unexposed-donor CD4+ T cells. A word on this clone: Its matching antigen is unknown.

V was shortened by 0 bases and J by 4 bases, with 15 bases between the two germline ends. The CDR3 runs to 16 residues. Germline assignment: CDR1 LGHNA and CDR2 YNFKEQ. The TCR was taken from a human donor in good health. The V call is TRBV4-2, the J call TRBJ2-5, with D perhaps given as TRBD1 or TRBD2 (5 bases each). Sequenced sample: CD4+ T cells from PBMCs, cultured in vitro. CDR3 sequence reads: CASSQELTAGTETQYF. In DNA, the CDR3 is TGTGCCAGCAGCCAAGAATTGACCGCAGGGACAGAGACCCAGTACTTC.